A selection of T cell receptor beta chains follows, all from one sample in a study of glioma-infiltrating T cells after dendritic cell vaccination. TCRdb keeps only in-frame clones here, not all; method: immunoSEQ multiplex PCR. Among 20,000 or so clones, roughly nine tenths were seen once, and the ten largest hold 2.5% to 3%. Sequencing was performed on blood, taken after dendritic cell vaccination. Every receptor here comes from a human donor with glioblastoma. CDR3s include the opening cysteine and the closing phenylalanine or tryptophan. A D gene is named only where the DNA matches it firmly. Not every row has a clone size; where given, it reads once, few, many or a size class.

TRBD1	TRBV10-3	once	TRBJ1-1	CAISESGQGTNTEAFF	TGTGCCATCAGTGAGTCCGGACAGGGGACGAACACTGAAGCTTTCTTT
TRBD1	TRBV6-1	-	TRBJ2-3	CASSVGQGSTDTQYF	TGTGCCAGCAGTGTAGGACAGGGCAGCACAGATACGCAGTATTTT
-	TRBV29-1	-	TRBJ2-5	CSVEVSRETQYF	TGCAGCGTTGAAGTCTCGCGGGAGACCCAGTACTTC
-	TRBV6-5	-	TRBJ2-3	CATSPGWSSTDTQYF	TGTGCCACCAGCCCGGGGTGGTCTAGCACAGATACGCAGTATTTT
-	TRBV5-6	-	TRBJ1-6	CASSDRDNSYNSPLHF	TGTGCCAGCAGCGACCGGGACAACTCCTATAATTCACCCCTCCACTTT
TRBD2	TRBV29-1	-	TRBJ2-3	CSVAGLAATDTQYF	TGCAGCGTTGCTGGACTAGCGGCCACAGATACGCAGTATTTT
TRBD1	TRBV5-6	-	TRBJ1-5	CASRLKGTAHQPQHF	TGTGCCAGCAGGTTAAAGGGGACAGCACATCAGCCCCAGCATTTT
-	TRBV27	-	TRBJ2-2	CASRGSAGNTGELFF	TGTGCCAGCAGGGGCTCGGCGGGGAACACCGGGGAGCTGTTTTTT
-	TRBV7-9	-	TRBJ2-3	CASSPTPFPQYF	TGTGCCAGCAGCCCGACTCCTTTCCCGCAGTATTTT
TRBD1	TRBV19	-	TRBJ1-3	CASRRDRASGNTIYF	TGTGCCAGTAGGCGTGACAGGGCGTCTGGAAACACCATATATTTT
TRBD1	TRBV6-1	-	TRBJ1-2	CASSEAGTGDYDYTF	TGTGCCAGCAGTGAAGCTGGGACAGGGGACTATGACTACACCTTC
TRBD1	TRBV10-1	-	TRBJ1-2	CASKGTGATGYTF	TGCGCCAGCAAGGGGACAGGGGCGACTGGCTACACCTTC
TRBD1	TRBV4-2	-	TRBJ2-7	CASSQDRGTYEQYF	TGTGCCAGCAGCCAGGACAGGGGCACCTACGAGCAGTACTTC
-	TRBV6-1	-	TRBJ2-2	CASSEVMGLGPGELFF	TGTGCCAGCAGTGAAGTAATGGGCCTGGGGCCCGGGGAGCTGTTTTTT
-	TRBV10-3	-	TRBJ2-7	CAISEHKTYEQYF	TGTGCCATCAGTGAACACAAGACCTACGAGCAGTACTTC
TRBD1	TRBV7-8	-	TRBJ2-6	CASSRTGHSGANVLTF	TGTGCCAGCAGCCGGACAGGACACTCTGGGGCCAACGTCCTGACTTTC
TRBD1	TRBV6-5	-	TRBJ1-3	CASSRDRVAIYF	TGTGCCAGCAGCAGGGACAGGGTGGCCATATATTTT